Each of the 20 T cell receptor beta chains below was sequenced from the same sample in a study of beta chain features in type 1 diabetes. Overall study findings and caveats: TCRB CDR3s from Type 1 diabetes patients were moderately but significantly shorter in all four CD4+ subsets.

Sequencing targeted expressed TCRB transcripts, as all isolated RNA had been reverse transcribed. The data were produced by immunoSEQ multiplex PCR, yet TCRdb's version contains in-frame clones alone and is incomplete. Counted here are some 290,000 clones, approximately 24% occurring once; the ten biggest clones make up around 0.011%. No antigens are known for them. The source material was naive CD4+ T cells from blood. These receptors were collected from a woman under 40 with type 1 diabetes.

This clone has a handful of counts. The V and J genes are TRBV30 and TRBJ1-4, with D possibly matching TRBD1 (6 bases). The V end lost 3 bases, the J end lost 8 bases, and 16 bases lay between the germline ends. Germline V lookup: CDR1 GTSNPN, CDR2 SVGIG (reference sequence). There are 14 residues in the CDR3. CDR3 amino acids: CAWRTYDQGEKLFF. The CDR3 DNA follows: TGTGCCTGGAGGACCTACGACCAGGGGGAAAAACTGTTTTTT.

This clone was counted between two and nine times. This chain joins TRBV5-1 and TRBJ1-2, with D possibly matching TRBD1 (6 bases). In germline, CDR1 is SGHRS, CDR2 YFSETQ. Trimming took off 5 bases at V and 2 bases at J, with 13 bases between the two ends. This CDR3 region has 14 residues. CDR3 sequence (DNA): TGCGCCAGCAGTACGAGAGACAGGAACTATGGCTACACCTTC. Translating gives CASSTRDRNYGYTF. The complete variable domain, with remaining parts taken from reference TRBV5-1 and TRBJ1-2, reads KAGVTQTPRYLIKTRGQQVTLSCSPISGHRSVSWYQQTPGQGLQFLFEYFSETQRNKGNFPGRFSGRQFSNSRSEMNVSTLELGDSALYLCASSTRDRNYGYTFGSGTRLTVV.

This chain uses TRBV7-3 with TRBJ2-1; 12 bases match TRBD2. Germline CDR1 and CDR2: SGHTA and FQGTGA. This CDR3 spans 15 amino acids. V lost 5 bases to trimming and J lost 9 bases; unmatched junction nucleotides: 8. CDR3 amino acids: CASSPLAGGQAEQFF. The CDR3 region has the DNA TGTGCCAGCAGCCCTCTAGCGGGAGGGCAGGCTGAGCAGTTCTTC.

Concerning this clone: This sample also contains other DNA sequences that code for the same CDR3. V gene TRBV30 combines with J gene TRBJ1-2; D might be TRBD1 (5 bases). The CDR3 runs 12 residues. V lost 2 bases, J lost 4 bases, and 8 bases lay in between. Germline lookup yields CDR1 GTSNPN and CDR2 SVGIG (reference sequence). The CDR3 nucleotides are TGTGCCTGGAGTCTGACAGTCTATGGCTACACCTTC. Protein sequence: CAWSLTVYGYTF.

Of note for this clone: Distinct nucleotide sequences in the sample also encode this CDR3. The gene calls are TRBV7-9 and TRBJ1-5; D might be TRBD1 (5 bases). CDR3 size: 15 residues. V lost 1 base, J lost 4 bases, and 11 bases lay in between. Germline V gene lookup returns CDR1 SEHNR and CDR2 FQNEAQ (reference sequence). Here the CDR3 reads CASSLGSGGNQPQHF. CDR3 in DNA: TGTGCCAGCAGCTTAGGGTCCGGGGGGAATCAGCCCCAGCATTTT. Drawing the rest from reference TRBV7-9 and TRBJ1-5, the complete variable domain is DTGVSQNPRHKITKRGQNVTFRCDPISEHNRLYWYRQTLGQGPEFLTYFQNEAQLEKSRLLSDRFSAERPKGSFSTLEIQRTEQGDSAMYLCASSLGSGGNQPQHFGDGTRLSIL.

The rearrangement joins TRBV30 to TRBJ2-4, with TRBD2 matching 12 bases. Per germline, CDR1 GTSNPN and CDR2 SVGIG (reference sequence). The trim removed 4 bases at V and 6 bases at J, leaving 1 base unmatched. The CDR3 runs to 13 residues. CDR3 amino acids: CAWTSGRGNIQYF. CDR3 bases: TGTGCCTGGACTAGCGGGAGGGGAAACATTCAGTACTTC. The complete variable domain, with remaining parts taken from reference TRBV30 and TRBJ2-4, reads SQTIHQWPATLVQPVGSPLSLECTVEGTSNPNLYWYRQAAGRGLQLLFYSVGIGQISSEVPQNLSASRPQDRQFILSSKKLLLSDSGFYLCAWTSGRGNIQYFGAGTRLSVL.

CDR3 coding DNA: TGTGCCAGCAGCCGACTAGCGGGGAACAATGAGCAGTTCTTC. This translates into CASSRLAGNNEQFF. The chain uses TRBV2 and TRBJ2-1; 11 bases are a match to TRBD2. Germline CDR1 SNHLY, CDR2 FYNNEI. The CDR3 sequence is 14 residues long. The V gene end was trimmed by 6 bases and the J gene end by 5 bases; junction bases not matched to a gene: 3.

This clone has only a few counts. The chain carries TRBV30 and TRBJ1-1; D gene ambiguous. Trimming stripped 0 bases from V and 5 bases from J, with 10 bases between. Germline-derived CDR1 and CDR2 are GTSNPN and SVGIG (reference sequence). The CDR3 extends over 13 amino acids. The CDR3 loop is CAWSVVGVTEAFF. The CDR3 DNA follows: TGTGCCTGGAGTGTAGTGGGAGTAACTGAAGCTTTCTTT.

The chain couples TRBV5-4 to TRBJ1-2, with D possibly being TRBD1 (6 bases). Germline V gene sequence: CDR1 SGHNT, CDR2 YYREEE (reference sequence). V lost 4 bases and J 4 bases, leaving 17 bases between the germline ends. The CDR3 extends over 15 amino acids. The CDR3 here is CASSPVTGQTYGYTF. As DNA, the CDR3 is TGTGCCAGCAGCCCCGTAACCGGACAGACCTATGGCTACACCTTC.

This clone was counted a few times. The chain uses TRBV7-2 and TRBJ2-5; D remains unclear. This CDR3 spans 13 amino acids. The germline V gene has CDR1 SGHTA and CDR2 FQGNSA. V lost 5 bases to trimming and J lost 1 base, with 8 bases between them. The CDR3 protein is CASSPLSQETQYF. DNA of the CDR3: TGTGCCAGCAGCCCCCTAAGCCAAGAGACCCAGTACTTC.

The rearrangement joins TRBV4-1 to TRBJ2-3, with D maybe TRBD2 (6 bases). The CDR3 has 17 amino acids. V was cut by 1 base and J by 3 bases, with 17 bases left in between. CDR1 is MGHRA, CDR2 YSYEKL, per germline. In nucleotides, the CDR3 is TGCGCCAGCAGCCAAGGGAGGGCTAGATTTACGACAGATACGCAGTATTTT. Its protein is CASSQGRARFTTDTQYF.

This clone came up once. The V call is TRBV14, the J call TRBJ1-1; a weak D match, TRBD1 (5 bases). CDR1 SGHDN and CDR2 FVKESK come from the germline V gene. V was shortened by 0 bases and J by 3 bases, with 14 bases between the two germline ends. The CDR3 loop spans 16 amino acids. The DNA for the CDR3 is TGTGCCAGCAGCCAAGAGGCAGTCCTGGGGCACACTGAAGCTTTCTTT. It yields the protein CASSQEAVLGHTEAFF.

This clone was seen a few times. This chain joins TRBV29-1 and TRBJ2-5; 15 nucleotides match TRBD2. This CDR3 has 17 amino acids. Germline CDR1 SQVTM, CDR2 ANQGSEA. Trimming cost V 7 bases and J 5 bases; bases outside gene matches: 14. CDR3 DNA: TGCAGCGCTGGACTAGCGGGAGGGAGTACCCGTGGGGAGACCCAGTACTTC. Translating it yields CSAGLAGGSTRGETQYF. Supplemented by reference TRBV29-1 and TRBJ2-5, the full variable domain reads SAVISQKPSRDICQRGTSLTIQCQVDSQVTMMFWYRQQPGQSLTLIATANQGSEATYESGFVIDKFPISRPNLTFSTLTVSNMSPEDSSIYLCSAGLAGGSTRGETQYFGPGTRLLVL.

This clone turned up a few times. This chain connects TRBV29-1 to TRBJ2-3; 9 positions agree with TRBD1. Germline values: CDR1 SQVTM, CDR2 ANQGSEA. Unmatched junction bases numbered 7, after V lost 7 bases and J lost 5 bases. CDR3 length: 13 residues. The CDR3 protein is CSARGQGVDTQYF. Here the CDR3 DNA reads TGCAGCGCCCGGGGACAGGGAGTAGATACGCAGTATTTT.

The V and J genes are TRBV29-1 and TRBJ1-4, with no clear D. The CDR3 is 12 amino acids. V shed 4 bases and J shed 5 bases, with 8 bases lying between them. Germline lookup yields CDR1 SQVTM and CDR2 ANQGSEA. DNA of the CDR3: TGCAGCGTTGTCGGGATCAATGAAAAACTGTTTTTT. Its translation: CSVVGINEKLFF.

This clone has only a few counts. The chain employs TRBV18 and TRBJ2-7, with 11 positions matching TRBD1. J was trimmed by 5 bases and V by 6 bases; bases with no gene match: 15. The CDR3 extends over 17 amino acids. Germline-derived CDR1 and CDR2 are KGHSH and LQKENI. This CDR3 is CASSPRSPGQGEDEQYF. The CDR3 bases are TGTGCCAGCTCTCCCAGATCCCCGGGACAGGGGGAAGACGAGCAGTACTTC.

This clone was counted only a few times. The J gene is TRBJ2-6, the V gene TRBV28, with 9 positions matching TRBD1. The CDR3 extends over 19 amino acids. V lost 6 bases, J lost 0 bases, and 12 bases stayed unmatched. Germline CDR1 MDHEN, CDR2 SYDVKM. In DNA, the CDR3 is TGTGCCAGCAGCCCTATGGGGGGGACAGGGCACTCTGGGGCCAACGTCCTGACTTTC. Its protein is CASSPMGGTGHSGANVLTF.

For this clone: A read error may produce the germline difference seen at one junction end. The CDR3 spells CASSLALGGRHEQFF. CDR3 coding DNA: TGTGCTAGCAGCCTCGCCCTGGGCGGGAGGCATGAGCAGTTCTTC. The rearrangement joins TRBV7-7 to TRBJ2-1, with 8 nucleotides matching TRBD2. The CDR3 covers 15 residues. Germline lookup yields CDR1 SSHAT and CDR2 FNYEAQ (reference sequence).

In its sample, this clone was seen a few times. The V gene is TRBV6-1, the J gene TRBJ2-4; maybe TRBD2 (5 bases). The CDR3 runs 15 residues. V was clipped by 0 bases and J by 0 bases, with 6 bases between them. CDR1 and CDR2 (germline): MNHNS, SASEGT. CDR3 amino acids: CASSEAGGAKNIQYF. CDR3 nucleotides: TGTGCCAGCAGTGAAGCCGGAGGAGCCAAAAACATTCAGTACTTC.

This clone occurred a few times. This rearrangement joins TRBV9 to TRBJ1-1; D call uncertain. Deletions cut 2 bases from V and 1 base from J, with 6 bases between. This CDR3 has 13 residues. The germline CDR1 and CDR2 sequences are SGDLS and YYNGEE. CDR3 in amino acids: CASSVYWNTEAFF. Here the CDR3 DNA reads TGTGCCAGCAGCGTTTACTGGAACACTGAAGCTTTCTTT.